These 2 T cell receptor beta chains were sequenced from one sample in a study of blood T cells in healthy people across ages. Using a J-beta primer mix together with a sample-barcoded 5' primer, a second PCR was run for about 7 to 12 cycles. In TCRdb, the 5' RACE reads were re-called with MiXCR into one record per CDR3 protein. This sample yields over 950,000 distinct CDR3 sequences, of which just over 50% are seen a single time; roughly 23% belongs to the top ten. The sequenced sample was blood. These receptor sequences come from a woman aged 55-70 years in good health.

This CDR3 reads CANRQAGPYEQYF. The CDR3 DNA reads TGTGCCAACAGACAAGCGGGGCCCTACGAGCAGTACTTC. The rearrangement joins TRBV28 to TRBJ2-4; 7 nucleotides align to TRBD2. The J call may be incorrect, as the DNA end agrees better with TRBJ2-7. In germline, CDR1 is MDHEN, CDR2 SYDVKM. The CDR3 consists of 13 residues.

The chain links TRBV7-2 to TRBJ2-3; TRBD2 matches at 7 bases. V was pared by 1 base and J by 0 bases, with 7 bases of the junction left unmatched. The CDR3 runs to 17 residues. Germline values: CDR1 SGHTA, CDR2 FQGNSA. The CDR3 reads CASSLGYSGASTDTQYF. In nucleotides, the CDR3 is TGTGCCAGCAGCTTAGGGTACAGCGGGGCTAGCACAGATACGCAGTATTTT.